This T cell receptor (beta chain) is drawn from a study of Ad26.COV2.S vaccination and SARS-CoV-2 variants. About the study: Participants got Ad26.COV2.S intramuscularly, once or twice 56 days apart. The study's findings and limits: Participants in the vaccine arm had higher spike-specific TCR breadth; placebo recipients had lower.

Using immunoSEQ multiplex PCR, the repertoire was profiled, and TCRdb retains in-frame clones only, with some absent. The sample has about 680,000 clones, roughly 90% seen once. The V gene lost 0 bases and the J gene lost 7 bases, with 16 bases spanning the gap. The length of the CDR3 is 16 residues. The germline V gene has CDR1 SGDLS and CDR2 YYNGEE. Specified treatment: around 19 received Ad26.COV2.S at low or high dose, single or two shots; several received placebo; per-sample allocation not given. Sampling was done on day 63 after the first vaccine or placebo injection. An Ad26 vector carrying the Wuhan-strain SARS-CoV-2 spike served as the vaccine. Worth noting for this clone: Its antigen is still unknown.

The clonotype was recovered from a person aged 18-60 years who received the Ad26.COV2.S COVID-19 vaccine or a placebo. The sequencing used peripheral blood, collected in a trial of Ad26.COV2.S vaccine versus placebo. The J gene is TRBJ1-4, the V gene TRBV9; no reliable D call. CDR3 sequence reads: CASSVGAAWTGEKLFF. CDR3 coding DNA: TGTGCCAGCAGCGTAGGCGCGGCCTGGACGGGTGAAAAACTGTTTTTT.